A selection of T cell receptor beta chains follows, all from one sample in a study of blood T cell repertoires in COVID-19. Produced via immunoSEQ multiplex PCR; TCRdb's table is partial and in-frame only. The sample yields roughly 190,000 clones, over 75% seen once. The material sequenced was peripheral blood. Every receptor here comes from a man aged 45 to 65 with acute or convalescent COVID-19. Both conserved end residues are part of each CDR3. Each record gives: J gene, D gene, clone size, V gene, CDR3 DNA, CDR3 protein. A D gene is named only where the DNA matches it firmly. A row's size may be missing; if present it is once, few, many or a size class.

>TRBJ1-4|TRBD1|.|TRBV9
TGTGCCAGCAGCCCTGGACAGGGCGGCGAAAAACTGTTTTTT
CASSPGQGGEKLFF
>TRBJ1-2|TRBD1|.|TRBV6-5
TGTGCCAGCAGTCCAAGGACAGGGGGCGACTATGGCTACACCTTC
CASSPRTGGDYGYTF
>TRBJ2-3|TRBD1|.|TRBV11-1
TGTGCCAGCAGCGAACAGGACAGGAGCACAGATACGCAGTATTTT
CASSEQDRSTDTQYF
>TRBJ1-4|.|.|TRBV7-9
TGTGCCAGCAGCTTAGCGGGAGGCCTTAATGAAAAACTGTTTTTT
CASSLAGGLNEKLFF
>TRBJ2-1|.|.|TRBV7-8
TGTGCCAGCAGCCCAAGCGGATTGGGATACAATGAGCAGTTCTTC
CASSPSGLGYNEQFF
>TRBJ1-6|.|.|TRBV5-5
TGTGCCAGCAGCCTTCTGGAGGCAGGGGAGAGCTCCTATAATTCACCCCTCCACTTT
CASSLLEAGESSYNSPLHF
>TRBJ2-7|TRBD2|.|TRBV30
TGTGCCTGGAGTGGAAGACTAGCGGGCTTACTCTCCTACGAGCAGTACTTC
CAWSGRLAGLLSYEQYF
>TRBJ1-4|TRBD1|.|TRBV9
TGTGCCAGCAGCCGAGAGGGGACAGGAGAAAAACTGTTTTTT
CASSREGTGEKLFF
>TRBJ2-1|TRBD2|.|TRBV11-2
TGTGCCAGCAGCTTACTGAGGGGGACTAGCGGGGGCGTTCAGCAGTTCTTC
CASSLLRGTSGGVQQFF
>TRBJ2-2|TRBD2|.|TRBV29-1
TGCAGCGTTGGGGCTTTAGCGGGAGGGACCGGGGAGCTGTTTTTT
CSVGALAGGTGELFF
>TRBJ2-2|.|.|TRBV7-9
TGTGCCAGCAGCTTAGGAGGCAGGGCGAGCACCGGGGAGCTGTTTTTT
CASSLGGRASTGELFF
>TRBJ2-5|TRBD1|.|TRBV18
TGTGCCAGCTCACCAGACAGGGGGCTCCAAGAGACCCAGTACTTC
CASSPDRGLQETQYF
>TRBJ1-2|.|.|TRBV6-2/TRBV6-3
TGTGCCAGCAGTTACCTCGGACAGCTCTATGGCTACACCTTC
CASSYLGQLYGYTF
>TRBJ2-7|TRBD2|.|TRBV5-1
TGCGCCAGCAGGCGGGGGACTAGCGGGAGTAGTTTTACTTACGAGCAGTACTTC
CASRRGTSGSSFTYEQYF
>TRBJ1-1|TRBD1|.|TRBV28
TGTGCCAGCAGTTTTAGGGGGACAGGGCGCAACACTGAAGCTTTCTTT
CASSFRGTGRNTEAFF
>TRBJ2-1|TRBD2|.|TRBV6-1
TGTGCCAGCAGTGAAGGGCTAGCGGAGAATGAGCAGTTCTTC
CASSEGLAENEQFF
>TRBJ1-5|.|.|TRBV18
TGTGCCAGCTCACCACAGGACAGCCACAATCAGCCCCAGCATTTT
CASSPQDSHNQPQHF
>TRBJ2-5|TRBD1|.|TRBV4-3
TGCGCCAGCAGCCAAGATAGCAGGGGGCGAGAGACCCAGTACTTC
CASSQDSRGRETQYF
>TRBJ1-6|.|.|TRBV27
TGTGCCAGCAGTTCGTCCCCTTATAATTCACCCCTCCACTTT
CASSSSPYNSPLHF
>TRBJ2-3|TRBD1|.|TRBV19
TGTGCCAGTAGTAACCGGGACAGATTAATGGATACGCAGTATTTT
CASSNRDRLMDTQYF
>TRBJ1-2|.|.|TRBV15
TGTGCCACCAGCCCTGGGACACCCTATGGCTACACCTTC
CATSPGTPYGYTF
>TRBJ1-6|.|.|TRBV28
TGTGCCAGCAGTCCCGGGGTCGACTATTCACCCCTCCACTTT
CASSPGVDYSPLHF
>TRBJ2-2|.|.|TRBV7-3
TGTGCCAGCAGCTTAAGGCAGAACACCGGGGAGCTGTTTTTT
CASSLRQNTGELFF
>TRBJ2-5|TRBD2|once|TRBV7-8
TGTGCCAGCAGCCAAACGGCGCTAGCGGTAGAGGAGACCCAGTACTTC
CASSQTALAVEETQYF
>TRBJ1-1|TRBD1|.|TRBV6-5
TGTGCCAGCAGGAGACAGGGTTTTACTGAAGCTTTCTTT
CASRRQGFTEAFF
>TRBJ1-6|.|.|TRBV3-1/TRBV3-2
TGTGCCAGCAGCCAAGTGCGGGGTTTGGATTCACCCCTCCACTTT
CASSQVRGLDSPLHF
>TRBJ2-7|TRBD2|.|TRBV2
TGTGCCAGCAGGGGCCGGACTAGCGGTACCTACGAGCAGTACTTC
CASRGRTSGTYEQYF
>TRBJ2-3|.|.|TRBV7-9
TGTGCCAGCAGCTTATGGGCTAGCAGTAAATACACAGATACGCAGTATTTT
CASSLWASSKYTDTQYF
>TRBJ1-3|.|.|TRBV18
TGTGCCAGCTCATCGGACAGATCTGGAAACACCATATATTTT
CASSSDRSGNTIYF
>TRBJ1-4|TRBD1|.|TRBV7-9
TGTGCCAGCAGCCACGACAGGGGACGGGAAAAACTGTTTTTT
CASSHDRGREKLFF
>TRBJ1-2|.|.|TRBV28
TGTGCCAGCAGTCCTCCTCTATCACAGGGAAATGGCTACACCTTC
CASSPPLSQGNGYTF
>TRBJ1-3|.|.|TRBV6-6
TGTGCCAGCAGTTCTCAGGGTGGTGGAAACACCATATATTTT
CASSSQGGGNTIYF
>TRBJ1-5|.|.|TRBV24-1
TGTGCCACCAGTGAACAGAGCAATCAGCCCCAGCATTTT
CATSEQSNQPQHF
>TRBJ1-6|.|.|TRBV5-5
TGTGCCAGCAGCCTAAAGGACCCAACGGGAGACTCCTATAATTCACCCCTCCACTTT
CASSLKDPTGDSYNSPLHF
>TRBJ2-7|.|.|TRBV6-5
TGTGCCAGCAGACAAGCTGCTGGGCGCGAGCAGTACTTC
CASRQAAGREQYF
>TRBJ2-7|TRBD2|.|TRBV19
TGTGCCAGTAGTAAGGGACTAGCGGGAGTCGAGCAGTACTTC
CASSKGLAGVEQYF
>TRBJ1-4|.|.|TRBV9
TGTGCCAGCAGCGTAGGGGGAGAGGAAAAACTGTTTTTT
CASSVGGEEKLFF
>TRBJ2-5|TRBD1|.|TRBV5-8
TGTGCCAGCAGCCAAATAGTGCGCGGACAGGGAGGAGGGGAGACCCAGTACTTC
CASSQIVRGQGGGETQYF
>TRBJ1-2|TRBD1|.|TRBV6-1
TGTGCCAGCAGTGAACTGACAGGGAATGGCTACACCTTC
CASSELTGNGYTF
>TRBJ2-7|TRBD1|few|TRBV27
TGTGCCAGCAGCCGACTCACAGGGGGCGCCTACGAGCAGTACTTC
CASSRLTGGAYEQYF
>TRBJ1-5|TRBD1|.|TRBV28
TGTGCCAGCAGGAAATCTGTGGGACAGGGGGCCCCTTATAGCAATCAGCCCCAGCATTTT
CASRKSVGQGAPYSNQPQHF
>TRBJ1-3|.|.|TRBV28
TGTGCCAGCAGGGAGGGTCAGACTGGAAACACCATATATTTT
CASREGQTGNTIYF